A selection of T cell receptor beta chains follows, all from one sample in a study of blood T cells in healthy people across ages. TCRdb redid the calling of the 5' RACE reads with MiXCR, one entry per CDR3 protein. The table includes some 1.8 million distinct CDR3 sequences, about 39% detected once. Sequencing input: blood. Every receptor here comes from a human donor in good health. The CDR3 runs from the conserved cysteine through the conserved F or W. Fields, in order: J gene, V gene, clone size, D gene, CDR3 length, CDR3 protein, CDR3 DNA. D genes are given only for firm matches. Rows may omit the clone size; those that give it use once, few, many or a size class.

TRBJ2-1,TRBV6-6,.,.,17,CASSYQIEQGVINEQFF,TGTGCCAGCAGTTACCAAATCGAACAGGGAGTTATCAATGAGCAGTTCTTC
TRBJ1-2,TRBV6-1,once,.,14,CASREPEAYYGYTF,TGTGCCAGCAGGGAGCCGGAGGCGTACTATGGCTACACCTTC
TRBJ2-7,TRBV28,.,TRBD1,15,CASSTLDREPYEQYF,TGTGCCAGCAGTACCTTGGACAGGGAACCCTACGAGCAGTACTTC
TRBJ1-1,TRBV21-1,few,.,15,CASSERHGCGTEAFF,TGTGCCAGCAGCGAACGACACGGGTGTGGCACTGAAGCTTTCTTT
TRBJ1-6,TRBV5-5,few,.,15,CASSGSQGVYSPLHF,TGTGCCAGCAGCGGGTCGCAGGGAGTATATTCACCCCTCCACTTT
TRBJ1-4,TRBV6-2/TRBV6-3,few,TRBD1,16,CASSSTPGQSNEKLFF,TGTGCCAGCAGTTCTACGCCGGGACAGAGTAATGAAAAACTGTTTTTT
TRBJ2-7,TRBV20-1,few,TRBD2,14,CSAVAGSVSYEQYF,TGCAGTGCGGTAGCGGGGAGTGTCTCCTACGAGCAGTACTTC
TRBJ2-4,TRBV2,.,TRBD1,14,CASWGQGLSGEQYF,TGTGCCAGCTGGGGACAGGGCCTCTCAGGGGAGCAGTACTTC
TRBJ2-3,TRBV7-3,few,.,14,CASSWQAATDTQYF,TGTGCCAGCAGCTGGCAGGCTGCCACAGATACGCAGTATTTT
TRBJ2-1,TRBV7-2,.,TRBD2,19,CASSLVRPRRLAGDNEQFF,TGTGCCAGCAGCTTAGTGAGGCCAAGACGACTAGCGGGGGACAATGAGCAGTTCTTC
TRBJ2-3,TRBV9,.,.,13,CASSVGVGDTQYF,TGTGCCAGCAGCGTAGGTGTGGGAGATACGCAGTATTTT
TRBJ2-1,TRBV11-2,few,.,12,CASSHGVLEQFF,TGTGCCAGCAGCCATGGGGTGCTCGAGCAGTTCTTC
TRBJ1-2,TRBV12-5,few,.,14,CASGLISGLYGYTF,TGTGCTAGTGGTTTGATCTCGGGGTTATATGGCTACACCTTC
TRBJ2-1,TRBV6-2/TRBV6-3,.,TRBD2,16,CASTNQASGGYVRQFF,TGTGCCAGCACCAACCAGGCTAGCGGGGGTTACGTAAGGCAGTTCTTC
TRBJ2-1,TRBV4-3,once,.,15,CASSPRQGSSGEQFF,TGCGCCAGCAGCCCTAGGCAGGGCTCGTCGGGAGAGCAGTTCTTC
TRBJ2-3,TRBV13,few,TRBD1,17,CASSPGTGQTSTDTQYF,TGTGCCAGCAGCCCCGGGACAGGGCAAACTAGCACAGATACGCAGTATTTT
TRBJ2-1,TRBV7-9,.,.,17,CASSLKPSRVAYNEQFF,TGTGCCAGCAGCCTAAAACCCTCTAGAGTGGCCTACAATGAGCAGTTCTTC
TRBJ2-7,TRBV6-7,.,.,16,CASSYPPRGRCYEQYF,TGTGCCAGCAGTTACCCCCCTAGGGGGAGGTGCTACGAGCAGTACTTC
TRBJ1-1,TRBV7-9,few,.,15,CASSSTEGTNTEAFF,TGTGCCAGCAGCTCAACAGAGGGGACCAACACTGAAGCTTTCTTT
TRBJ2-1,TRBV5-1,.,TRBD1,16,CASRGGTGLLLNEQFF,TGCGCCAGCAGGGGCGGGACAGGCCTACTGCTCAATGAGCAGTTCTTC
TRBJ2-3,TRBV12-3/TRBV12-4,once,.,14,CASSFTGVDDTQYF,TGTGCCAGCAGTTTTACTGGGGTAGACGATACGCAGTATTTT
TRBJ1-2,TRBV28,few,TRBD1,15,CASSPGTAVTGGYTF,TGTGCCAGCAGTCCAGGGACAGCCGTTACGGGGGGCTACACCTTC
TRBJ2-1,TRBV6-5,few,TRBD2,16,CASSSRLAGRYNEQFF,TGTGCCAGCAGTTCCCGGCTAGCGGGGCGTTACAATGAGCAGTTCTTC
TRBJ1-6,TRBV5-1,.,.,15,CASNTGPGDNSPLHF,TGCGCCAGCAATACAGGCCCAGGAGATAATTCACCCCTCCACTTT
TRBJ1-1,TRBV25-1,.,.,15,CASYSNLRGHTEAFF,TGTGCCAGCTATTCTAATTTAAGGGGTCACACTGAAGCTTTCTTT
TRBJ1-4,TRBV4-1,few,.,17,CASSQIPGGTTGEKLFF,TGCGCCAGCAGCCAAATCCCCGGAGGGACAACGGGTGAAAAACTGTTTTTT
TRBJ2-7,TRBV7-9,.,TRBD1,14,CACEVGTGNYEQYF,TGTGCCTGTGAAGTCGGGACAGGGAACTACGAGCAGTACTTC
TRBJ2-5,TRBV12-3/TRBV12-4,.,.,15,CASSSQTEKGETQYF,TGTGCCAGCAGTTCCCAGACGGAGAAAGGGGAGACCCAGTACTTC
TRBJ2-4,TRBV20-1,.,.,14,CSARDPQIENIQYF,TGCAGTGCTAGAGACCCCCAGATTGAAAACATTCAGTACTTC
TRBJ1-3,TRBV7-8,.,.,16,CASSLAGGLAGNTIYF,TGTGCCAGCAGCTTAGCTGGCGGTTTGGCTGGAAACACCATATATTTT
TRBJ2-4,TRBV3-1,few,.,16,CASSQGTTGKVDIQYF,TGTGCCAGCAGCCAAGGCACTACAGGGAAGGTAGACATTCAGTACTTC
TRBJ2-7,TRBV29-1,.,TRBD2,15,CSVEGIAGELYEQYF,TGCAGCGTTGAAGGCATAGCGGGAGAACTCTACGAGCAGTACTTC
TRBJ2-1,TRBV7-2,few,.,12,CASSGGAGEQFF,TGTGCCAGCAGCGGGGGGGCGGGTGAGCAGTTCTTC
TRBJ1-2,TRBV4-3,.,.,13,CASSQGGILGYTF,TGCGCCAGCAGCCAAGGGGGGATTCTTGGCTACACCTTC
TRBJ2-1,TRBV29-1,.,.,12,CSVKWGCNVQFF,TGCAGCGTTAAGTGGGGTTGCAATGTGCAGTTCTTC
TRBJ2-7,TRBV6-5,.,.,14,CASSFSGRSCEQYF,TGTGCCAGCAGTTTTTCCGGGAGATCCTGCGAGCAGTACTTC
TRBJ1-2,TRBV6-5,.,.,15,CASSPTGGSYYGYTF,TGTGCCAGCAGTCCGACGGGGGGGTCCTACTATGGCTACACCTTC
TRBJ1-5,TRBV4-1,few,TRBD1,16,CASSQDEGAGHQPQHF,TGCGCCAGCAGCCAAGATGAGGGGGCCGGGCATCAGCCCCAGCATTTT
TRBJ1-2,TRBV12-3/TRBV12-4,.,.,15,CASSMTTFNPYGYTF,TGTGCCAGCAGTATGACGACTTTTAATCCCTATGGCTACACCTTC
TRBJ2-3,TRBV20-1,.,.,13,CSVNRQGPDTQYF,TGCAGTGTCAACCGTCAGGGGCCAGATACGCAGTATTTT
TRBJ1-1,TRBV7-9,once,TRBD1,14,CASSLGQGNTDAFF,TGTGCCAGCAGCTTGGGACAGGGAAACACTGATGCTTTCTTT
TRBJ1-4,TRBV10-3,.,.,14,CAISVGPAGEKLFF,TGTGCCATCAGTGTGGGCCCGGCAGGGGAAAAACTGTTTTTT
TRBJ2-4,TRBV12-3/TRBV12-4,.,TRBD1,16,CASSDTTGGRGNIQYF,TGTGCCAGCAGCGATACCACAGGGGGAAGGGGAAACATTCAGTACTTC
TRBJ2-5,TRBV6-2/TRBV6-3,.,.,15,CASSYSAVGTYDQYF,TGTGCCAGCAGTTACAGCGCGGTAGGAACCTACGACCAGTACTTC
TRBJ1-2,TRBV28,.,.,12,CASSSTLNGYTF,TGTGCCAGCAGCTCCACTCTCAATGGCTACACCTTC
TRBJ2-1,TRBV20-1,.,.,13,CSARVGQLNEQFF,TGCAGTGCTAGAGTAGGACAGCTAAATGAGCAGTTCTTC
TRBJ2-5,TRBV7-2,.,TRBD2,15,CASSPGLAGVKTQYF,TGTGCCAGCAGCCCCGGACTAGCCGGAGTGAAGACCCAGTACTTC